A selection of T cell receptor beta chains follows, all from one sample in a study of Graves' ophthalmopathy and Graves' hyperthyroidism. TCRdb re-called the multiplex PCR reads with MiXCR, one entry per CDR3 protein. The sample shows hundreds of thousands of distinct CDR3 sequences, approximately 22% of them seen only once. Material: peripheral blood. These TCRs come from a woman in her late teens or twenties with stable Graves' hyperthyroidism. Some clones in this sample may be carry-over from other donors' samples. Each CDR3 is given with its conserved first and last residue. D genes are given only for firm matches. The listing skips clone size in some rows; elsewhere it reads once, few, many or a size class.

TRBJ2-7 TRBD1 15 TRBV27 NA TGTGCCAGCAGTTTACAGGGGACAGGGATAACGGAGCAGTACTTC CASSLQGTGITEQYF
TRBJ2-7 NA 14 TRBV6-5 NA TGTGCCAGCAGTTACGGGACAATTACGTACGAGCAGTACTTC CASSYGTITYEQYF
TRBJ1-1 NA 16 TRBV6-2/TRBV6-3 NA TGTGCCAGCAGTTACTCGTTAGTGGGCCTGAACACTGAAGCTTTCTTT CASSYSLVGLNTEAFF
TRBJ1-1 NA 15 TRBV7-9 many TGTGCCAGCACCACCGACCTACAGGGGAACACTGAAGCTTTCTTT CASTTDLQGNTEAFF
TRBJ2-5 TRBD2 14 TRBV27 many TGTGCCAGCAGGAGCTGGGTAGCGGGGGAGACCCAGTACTTC CASRSWVAGETQYF
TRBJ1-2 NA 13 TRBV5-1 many TGCGCCAGCAGGGAGCCCATTAACTATGGCTACACCTTC CASREPINYGYTF
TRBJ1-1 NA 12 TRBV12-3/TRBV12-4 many TGTGCCAGCAGAGCCGGGAGTTCTGAAGCTTTCTTT CASRAGSSEAFF
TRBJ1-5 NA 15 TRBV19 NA TGTGCCAGTAGTAGGCGGGGAGGGCAAGATCAGCCCCAGCATTTT CASSRRGGQDQPQHF
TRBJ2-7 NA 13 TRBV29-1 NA TGCAGCGTTGTACAAGGGGAAGTCTACGAGCAGTACTTC CSVVQGEVYEQYF
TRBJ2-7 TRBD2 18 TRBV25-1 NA TGTGCCAGCAGTGAAAGTAGCGGGAGGGCTTTGGGCCCGGACGAGCAGTACTTC CASSESSGRALGPDEQYF
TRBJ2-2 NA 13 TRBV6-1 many TGTGCCAGCAAGTACAGGGTCACCGGGGAGCTGTTTTTT CASKYRVTGELFF
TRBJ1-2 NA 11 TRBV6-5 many TGTGCCAGCAGAGGCATTTATGGCTACACCTTC CASRGIYGYTF
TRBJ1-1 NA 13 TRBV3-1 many TGTGCCAGCAGGCCAGGGCGGAACACTGAAGCTTTCTTT CASRPGRNTEAFF
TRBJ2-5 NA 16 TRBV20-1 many TGCAGTGCTAGAGATCCTCGGACCAGTACTCAAGAGACCCAGTACTTC CSARDPRTSTQETQYF
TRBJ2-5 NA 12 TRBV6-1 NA TGTGCCAGCCGGGACGGCCAAGAGACCCAGTACTTC CASRDGQETQYF
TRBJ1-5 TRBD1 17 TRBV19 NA TGTGCCAGTAGTATCTGGGCGGGACAGGGCAACAATCAGCCCCAGCATTTT CASSIWAGQGNNQPQHF
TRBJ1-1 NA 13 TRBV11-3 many TGTGCCAGCAGCTTAGAGAGAGACACTGAAGCTTTCTTT CASSLERDTEAFF
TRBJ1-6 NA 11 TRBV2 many TGTGCCAGCAGGGCCCAGGGACCCCTCCACTTT CASRAQGPLHF
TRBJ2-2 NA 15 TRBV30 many TGTGCCTGGAGGGGACGACACACGAACACCGGGGAGCTGTTTTTT CAWRGRHTNTGELFF